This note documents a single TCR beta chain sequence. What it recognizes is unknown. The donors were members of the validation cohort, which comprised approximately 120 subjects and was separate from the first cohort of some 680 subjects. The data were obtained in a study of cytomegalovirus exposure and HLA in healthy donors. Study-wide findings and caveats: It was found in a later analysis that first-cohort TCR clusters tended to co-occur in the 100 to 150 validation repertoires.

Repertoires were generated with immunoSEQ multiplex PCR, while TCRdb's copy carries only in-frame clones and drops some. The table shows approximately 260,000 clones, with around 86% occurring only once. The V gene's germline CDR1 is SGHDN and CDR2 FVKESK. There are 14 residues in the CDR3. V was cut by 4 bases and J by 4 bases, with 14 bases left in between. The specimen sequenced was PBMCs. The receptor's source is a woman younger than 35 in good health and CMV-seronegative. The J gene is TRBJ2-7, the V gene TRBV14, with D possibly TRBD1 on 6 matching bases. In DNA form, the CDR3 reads TGTGCCAGCAGCCCAACACAGGGAACTTACGAGCAGTACTTC. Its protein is CASSPTQGTYEQYF.